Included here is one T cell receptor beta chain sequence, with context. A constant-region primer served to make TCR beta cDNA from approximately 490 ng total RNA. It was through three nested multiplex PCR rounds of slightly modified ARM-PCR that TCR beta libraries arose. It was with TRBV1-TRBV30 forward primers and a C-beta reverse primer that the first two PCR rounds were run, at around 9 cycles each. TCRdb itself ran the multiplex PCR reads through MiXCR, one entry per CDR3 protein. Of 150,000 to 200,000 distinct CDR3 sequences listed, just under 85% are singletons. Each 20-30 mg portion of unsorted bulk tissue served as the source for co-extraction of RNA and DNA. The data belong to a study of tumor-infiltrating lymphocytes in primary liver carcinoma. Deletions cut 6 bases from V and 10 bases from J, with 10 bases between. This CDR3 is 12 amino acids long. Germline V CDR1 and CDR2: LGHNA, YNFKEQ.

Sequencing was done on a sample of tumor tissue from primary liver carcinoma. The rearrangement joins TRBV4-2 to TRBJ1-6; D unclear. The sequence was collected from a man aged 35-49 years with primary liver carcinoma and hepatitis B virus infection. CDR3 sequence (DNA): TGTGCCAGCAGGGAAAGAGTATCACCCCTCCACTTT. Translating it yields CASRERVSPLHF.